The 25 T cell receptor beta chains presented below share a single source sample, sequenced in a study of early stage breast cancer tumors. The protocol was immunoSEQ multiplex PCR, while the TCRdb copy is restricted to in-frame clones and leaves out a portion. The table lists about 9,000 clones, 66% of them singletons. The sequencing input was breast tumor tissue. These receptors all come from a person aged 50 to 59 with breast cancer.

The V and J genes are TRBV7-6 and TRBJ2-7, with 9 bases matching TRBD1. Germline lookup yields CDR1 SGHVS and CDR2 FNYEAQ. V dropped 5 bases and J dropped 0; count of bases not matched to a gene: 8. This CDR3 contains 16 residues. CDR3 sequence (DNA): TGTGCCAGCAGCGCCCGACAGGGGGTTTCCTCCTACGAGCAGTACTTC. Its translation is CASSARQGVSSYEQYF.

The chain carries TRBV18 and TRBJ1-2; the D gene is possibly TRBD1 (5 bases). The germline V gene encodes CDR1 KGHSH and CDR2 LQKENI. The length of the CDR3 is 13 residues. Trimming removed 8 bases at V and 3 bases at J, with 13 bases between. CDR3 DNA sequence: TGTGCCAGCCCCCGGGACGGAGACTATGGCTACACCTTC. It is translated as CASPRDGDYGYTF.

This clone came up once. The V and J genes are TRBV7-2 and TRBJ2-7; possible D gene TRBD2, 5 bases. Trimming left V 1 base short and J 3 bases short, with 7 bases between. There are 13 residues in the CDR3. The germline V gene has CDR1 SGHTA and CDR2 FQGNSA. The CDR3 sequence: CASSLGRDYEQYF. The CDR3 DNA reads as TGTGCCAGCAGCTTAGGTCGGGACTACGAGCAGTACTTC.

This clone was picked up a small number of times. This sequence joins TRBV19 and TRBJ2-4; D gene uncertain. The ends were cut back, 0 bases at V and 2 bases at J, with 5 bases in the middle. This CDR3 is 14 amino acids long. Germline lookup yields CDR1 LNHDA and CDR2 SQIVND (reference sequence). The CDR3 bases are TGTGCCAGTAGTATAGACAGGTCCAAAAACATTCAGTACTTC. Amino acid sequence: CASSIDRSKNIQYF.

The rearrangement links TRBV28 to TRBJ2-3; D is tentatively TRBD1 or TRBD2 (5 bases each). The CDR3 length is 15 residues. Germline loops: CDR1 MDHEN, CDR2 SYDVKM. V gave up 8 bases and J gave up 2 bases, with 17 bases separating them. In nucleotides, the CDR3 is TGTGCCAGCGGGACGCAGGGATTCACCACAGATACGCAGTATTTT. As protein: CASGTQGFTTDTQYF.

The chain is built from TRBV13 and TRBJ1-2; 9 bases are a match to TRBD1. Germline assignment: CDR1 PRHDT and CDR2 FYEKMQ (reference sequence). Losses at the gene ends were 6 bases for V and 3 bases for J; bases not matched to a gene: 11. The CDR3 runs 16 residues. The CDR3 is CASSLRRQGDYYGYTF. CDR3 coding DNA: TGTGCCAGCAGTTTGAGACGACAGGGGGATTACTATGGCTACACCTTC.

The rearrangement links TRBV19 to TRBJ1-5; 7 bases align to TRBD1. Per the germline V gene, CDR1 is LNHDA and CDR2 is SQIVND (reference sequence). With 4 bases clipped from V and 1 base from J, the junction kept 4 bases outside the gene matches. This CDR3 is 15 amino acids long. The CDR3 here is CASSKSGQSNQPQHF. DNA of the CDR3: TGTGCCAGTAGTAAGTCGGGACAGAGCAATCAGCCCCAGCATTTT.

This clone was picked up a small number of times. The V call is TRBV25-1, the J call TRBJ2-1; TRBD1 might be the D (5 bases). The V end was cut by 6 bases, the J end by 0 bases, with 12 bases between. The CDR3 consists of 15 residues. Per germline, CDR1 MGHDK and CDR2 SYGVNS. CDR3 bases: TGTGCCAGCAGGGCGGACACGAGCTCCTACAATGAGCAGTTCTTC. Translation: CASRADTSSYNEQFF.

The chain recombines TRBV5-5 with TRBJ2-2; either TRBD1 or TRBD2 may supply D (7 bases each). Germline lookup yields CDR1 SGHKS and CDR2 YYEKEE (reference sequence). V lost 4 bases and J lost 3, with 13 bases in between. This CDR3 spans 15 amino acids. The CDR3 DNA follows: TGTGCCAGCAGCCCTCCAGGGGGGGACACCGGGGAGCTGTTTTTT. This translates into CASSPPGGDTGELFF.

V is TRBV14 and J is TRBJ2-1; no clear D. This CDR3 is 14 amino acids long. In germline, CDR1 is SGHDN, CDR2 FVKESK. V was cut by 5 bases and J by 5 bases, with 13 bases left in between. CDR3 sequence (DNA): TGTGCCAGCAGCGCCCTTGGGTCTAACAATGAGCAGTTCTTC. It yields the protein CASSALGSNNEQFF.

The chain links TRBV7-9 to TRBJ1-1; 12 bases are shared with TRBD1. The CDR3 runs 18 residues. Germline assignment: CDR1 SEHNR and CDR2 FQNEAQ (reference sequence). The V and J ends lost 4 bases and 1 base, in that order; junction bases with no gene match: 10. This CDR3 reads CASSSTSGTGGWNTEAFF. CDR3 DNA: TGTGCCAGCAGCTCGACGTCCGGGACAGGGGGCTGGAACACTGAAGCTTTCTTT. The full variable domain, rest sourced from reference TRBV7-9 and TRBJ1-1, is DTGVSQNPRHKITKRGQNVTFRCDPISEHNRLYWYRQTLGQGPEFLTYFQNEAQLEKSRLLSDRFSAERPKGSFSTLEIQRTEQGDSAMYLCASSSTSGTGGWNTEAFFGQGTRLTVV.

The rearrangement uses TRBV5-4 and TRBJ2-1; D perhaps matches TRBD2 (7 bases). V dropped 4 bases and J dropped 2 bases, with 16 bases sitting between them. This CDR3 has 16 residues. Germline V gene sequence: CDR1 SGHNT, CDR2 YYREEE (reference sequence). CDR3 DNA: TGTGCCAGCAGCCCCCGGGGGCGGGGGCCCTACAATGAGCAGTTCTTC. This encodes CASSPRGRGPYNEQFF.

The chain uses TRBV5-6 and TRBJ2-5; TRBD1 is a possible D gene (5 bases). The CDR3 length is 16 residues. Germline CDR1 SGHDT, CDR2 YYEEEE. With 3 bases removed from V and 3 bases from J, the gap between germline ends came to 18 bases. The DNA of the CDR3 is TGTGCCAGCAGCTATTTCAGGGTAGGGGCCAAAGAGACCCAGTACTTC. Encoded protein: CASSYFRVGAKETQYF.

CDR3 nucleotides: TGTGCCAGTAGCCCTGACAGGGGGATGGAAGATAACTATGGCTACACCTTC. Protein: CASSPDRGMEDNYGYTF. This sequence joins TRBV19 and TRBJ1-2, with TRBD1 matching 9 bases. The CDR3 extends over 17 amino acids. The germline CDR1 and CDR2 sequences are LNHDA and SQIVND (reference sequence). With V trimmed by 6 bases and J by 1 base, 12 bases remained unmatched.

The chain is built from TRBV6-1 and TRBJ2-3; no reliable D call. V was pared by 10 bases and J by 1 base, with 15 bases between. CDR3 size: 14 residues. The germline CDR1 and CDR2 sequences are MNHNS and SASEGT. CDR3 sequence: CATVHLPRTDTQYF. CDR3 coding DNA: TGTGCCACCGTTCATCTCCCTCGCACAGATACGCAGTATTTT.

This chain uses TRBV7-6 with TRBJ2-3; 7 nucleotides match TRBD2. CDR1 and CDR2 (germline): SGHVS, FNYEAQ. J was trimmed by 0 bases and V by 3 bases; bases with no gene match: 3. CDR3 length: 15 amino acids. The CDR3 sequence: CASSLASGSTDTQYF. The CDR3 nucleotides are TGTGCCAGCAGCTTGGCTAGCGGTAGCACAGATACGCAGTATTTT.

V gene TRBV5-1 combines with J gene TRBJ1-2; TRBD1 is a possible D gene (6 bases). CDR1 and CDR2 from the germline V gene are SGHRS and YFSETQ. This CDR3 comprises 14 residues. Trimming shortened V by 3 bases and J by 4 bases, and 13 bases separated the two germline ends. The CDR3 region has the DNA TGCGCCAGCAGCTCACAGGGCCTCGGCTATGGCTACACCTTC. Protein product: CASSSQGLGYGYTF.

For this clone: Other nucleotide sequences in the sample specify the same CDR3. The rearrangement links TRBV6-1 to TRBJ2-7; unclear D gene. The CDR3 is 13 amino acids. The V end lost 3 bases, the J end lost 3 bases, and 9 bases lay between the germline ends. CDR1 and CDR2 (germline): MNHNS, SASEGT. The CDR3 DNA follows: TGTGCCAGCAGTGATAGAGGAGACTACGAGCAGTACTTC. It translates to CASSDRGDYEQYF.

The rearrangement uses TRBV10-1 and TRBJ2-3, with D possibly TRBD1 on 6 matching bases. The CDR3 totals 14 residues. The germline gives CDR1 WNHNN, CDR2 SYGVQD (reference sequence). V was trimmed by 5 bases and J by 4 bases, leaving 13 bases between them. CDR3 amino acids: CASSKGVYSDTQYF. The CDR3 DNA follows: TGCGCCAGCAGTAAGGGGGTCTATTCAGATACGCAGTATTTT.

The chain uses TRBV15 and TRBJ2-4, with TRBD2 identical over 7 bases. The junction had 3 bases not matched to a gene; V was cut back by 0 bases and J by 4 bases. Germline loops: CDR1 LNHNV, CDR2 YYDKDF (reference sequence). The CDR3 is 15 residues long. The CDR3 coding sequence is TGTGCCACCAGCAGAGAGTTTAGCGGGAAAAACATTCAGTACTTC. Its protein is CATSREFSGKNIQYF.

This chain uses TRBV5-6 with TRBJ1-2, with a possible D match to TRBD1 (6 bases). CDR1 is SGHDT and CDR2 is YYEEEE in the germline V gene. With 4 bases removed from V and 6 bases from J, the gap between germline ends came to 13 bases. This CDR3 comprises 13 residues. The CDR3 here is CASSEAGEDGYTF. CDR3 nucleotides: TGTGCCAGCAGCGAGGCAGGGGAGGATGGCTACACCTTC.

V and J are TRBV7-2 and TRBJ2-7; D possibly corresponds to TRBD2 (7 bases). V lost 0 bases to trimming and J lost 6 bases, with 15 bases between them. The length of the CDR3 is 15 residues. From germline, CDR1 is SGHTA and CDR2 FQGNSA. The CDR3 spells CASSLAGGPNSEQYF. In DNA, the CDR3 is TGTGCCAGCAGCTTAGCGGGGGGGCCGAACTCCGAGCAGTACTTC.

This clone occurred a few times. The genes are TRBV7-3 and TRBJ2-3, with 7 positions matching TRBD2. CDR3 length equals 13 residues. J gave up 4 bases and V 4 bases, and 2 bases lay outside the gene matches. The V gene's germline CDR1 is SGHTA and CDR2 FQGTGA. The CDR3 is CASSSAGPDTQYF. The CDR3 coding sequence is TGTGCCAGCAGCTCAGCGGGACCAGATACGCAGTATTTT.

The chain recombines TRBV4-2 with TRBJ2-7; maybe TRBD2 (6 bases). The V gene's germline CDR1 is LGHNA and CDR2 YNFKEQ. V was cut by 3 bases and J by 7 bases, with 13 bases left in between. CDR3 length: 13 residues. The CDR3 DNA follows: TGTGCCAGCAGCCAGTGGCGGGAAGGGGAGCAGTACTTC. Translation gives CASSQWREGEQYF.

CDR3 in DNA: TGCGCCAGCAGGGCGGGCGGGGTATACACAGATACGCAGTATTTT. Its translation is CASRAGGVYTDTQYF. The chain has TRBV5-1 and TRBJ2-3; a weak D match, TRBD2 (6 bases). Germline-derived CDR1 and CDR2 are SGHRS and YFSETQ. The CDR3 has 15 residues. Between the trimmed V and J ends, which lost 5 bases and 2 bases, there was a span of 15 bases.